This TCR beta chain was observed in a study of PD-L1 blockade in urothelial cancer. About the research overall: Men with urothelial cancer arising in the bladder made up most of the 29 patients. Blood samples had a median of 141,255 T cells, 83,000 or so unique TCRs, and clonality 0.08 to 0.09.

After removal of 4 bases from V and 6 bases from J, the junction contained 11 bases not matched to a gene. Germline CDR1 is SGHDN and CDR2 is FVKESK. The CDR3 length is 16 residues. Time point reported: pretreatment peripheral blood. Locally advanced or metastatic urothelial carcinoma was present in patients. Method: immunoSEQ multiplex PCR; TCRdb's copy keeps in-frame clones and lacks some. The table has 70,000 to 80,000 clones, around four fifths seen once. The sample in question was PBMCs, obtained around atezolizumab (anti-PD-L1) treatment. The source of this sequence is a man aged 35-49 years with urothelial cancer. J is TRBJ1-4 and V is TRBV14; 7 bases match TRBD1. The CDR3 coding sequence is TGTGCCAGCAGCCCCTTAAAGGGGGCTGGGGATGAAAAACTGTTTTTT. Its protein is CASSPLKGAGDEKLFF.